This T cell receptor beta chain is drawn from a study of regulatory T cells in long-lasting Graves disease. The CDR3 is 15 amino acids. Looked up from germline, CDR1 is SGHAT and CDR2 is FQNNGV. The V and J ends lost 3 bases and 5 bases, in that order; junction bases with no gene match: 7. Libraries of TCR beta came from iRepertoire HTBI primers plus Arm-PCR of CDR3 regions. Using its own MiXCR run on the multiplex PCR reads, TCRdb lists one record per CDR3 protein. The table lists about 540,000 distinct CDR3 sequences, about 14% of them singletons. Time point described: newly diagnosed GD, antithyroid drugs for less than 3 months. Following extraction of RNA from PBMCs, that RNA was used to make the TCR library. These same data were also listed under a study on T cells in Graves' hyperthyroidism and ophthalmopathy.

This sample comprised peripheral blood mononuclear cells (PBMCs), obtained at new diagnosis, from a patient treated with antithyroid drugs. This TCR derives from a man aged 30-40 years with Graves disease. The gene calls are TRBV11-2 and TRBJ2-1; 7 bases align to TRBD1. The CDR3 DNA reads TGTGCCAGCAGCTTCAGGGACAGAAACCACAATGAGCAGTTCTTC. Translation: CASSFRDRNHNEQFF.